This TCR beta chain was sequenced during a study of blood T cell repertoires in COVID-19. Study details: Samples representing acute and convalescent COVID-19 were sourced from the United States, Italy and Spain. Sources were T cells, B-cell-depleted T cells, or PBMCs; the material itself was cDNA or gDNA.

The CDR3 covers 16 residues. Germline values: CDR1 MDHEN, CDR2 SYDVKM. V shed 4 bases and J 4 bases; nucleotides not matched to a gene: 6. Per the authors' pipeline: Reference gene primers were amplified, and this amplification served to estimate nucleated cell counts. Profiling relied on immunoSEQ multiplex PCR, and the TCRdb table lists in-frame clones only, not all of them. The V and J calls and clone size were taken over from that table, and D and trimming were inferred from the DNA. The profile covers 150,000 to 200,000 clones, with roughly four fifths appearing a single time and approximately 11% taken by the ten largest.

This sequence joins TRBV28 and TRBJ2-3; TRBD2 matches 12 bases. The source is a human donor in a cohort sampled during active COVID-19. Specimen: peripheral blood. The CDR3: CASSSGGTSGPDTQYF. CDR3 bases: TGTGCCAGCAGTTCGGGCGGGACTAGCGGGCCAGATACGCAGTATTTT.